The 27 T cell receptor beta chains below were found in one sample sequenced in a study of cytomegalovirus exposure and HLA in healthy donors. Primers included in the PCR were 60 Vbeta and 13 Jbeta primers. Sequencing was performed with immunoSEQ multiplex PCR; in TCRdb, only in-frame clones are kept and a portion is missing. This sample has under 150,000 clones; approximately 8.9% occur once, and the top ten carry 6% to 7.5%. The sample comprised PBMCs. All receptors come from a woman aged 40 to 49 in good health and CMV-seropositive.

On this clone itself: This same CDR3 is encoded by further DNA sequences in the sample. The CDR3 region has the DNA TGCGCCAGCAGCTTGGACGCGGGTTCAGATTCACCCCTCCACTTT. Translating gives CASSLDAGSDSPLHF. V gene TRBV5-1 combines with J gene TRBJ1-6, with D unclear. The CDR3 runs to 15 residues. The V end was cut by 0 bases, the J end by 8 bases, with 12 bases between. Germline V gene lookup returns CDR1 SGHRS and CDR2 YFSETQ.

As DNA, the CDR3 is TGTGCCAGCAGTTCGCCCCGGGACAGGGGGATAACCGGGGAGCTGTTTTTT. Amino acids: CASSSPRDRGITGELFF. This sequence joins TRBV5-6 and TRBJ2-2, with TRBD1 identical over 11 bases. With V trimmed by 5 bases and J by 5 bases, 11 bases remained unmatched. CDR1 and CDR2 (germline): SGHDT, YYEEEE. CDR3 length: 17 amino acids.

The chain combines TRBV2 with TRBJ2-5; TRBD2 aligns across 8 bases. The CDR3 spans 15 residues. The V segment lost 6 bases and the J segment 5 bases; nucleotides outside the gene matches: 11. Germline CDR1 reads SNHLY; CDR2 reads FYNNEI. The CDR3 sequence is CASRNLGLGLETQYF. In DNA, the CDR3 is TGTGCCAGCAGGAACCTGGGACTAGGGTTGGAGACCCAGTACTTC. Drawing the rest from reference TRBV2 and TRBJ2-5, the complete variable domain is EPEVTQTPSHQVTQMGQEVILRCVPISNHLYFYWYRQILGQKVEFLVSFYNNEISEKSEIFDDQFSVERPDGSNFTLKIRSTKLEDSAMYFCASRNLGLGLETQYFGPGTRLLVL.

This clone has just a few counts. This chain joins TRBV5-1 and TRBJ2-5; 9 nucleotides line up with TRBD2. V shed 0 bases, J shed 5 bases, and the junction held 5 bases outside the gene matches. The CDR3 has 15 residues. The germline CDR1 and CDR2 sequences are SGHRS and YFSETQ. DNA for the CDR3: TGCGCCAGCAGCTTGGCTAGCGGGGAGGGTGAGACCCAGTACTTC. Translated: CASSLASGEGETQYF.

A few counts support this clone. CDR3 bases: TGCGCCAGCAGCCCTATAAACAGGGGCCCGATGAACACTGAAGCTTTCTTT. Amino acid sequence: CASSPINRGPMNTEAFF. V usage is TRBV5-1 and J usage is TRBJ1-1; 7 bases map to TRBD1. This CDR3 is 17 amino acids long. Germline CDR1 SGHRS, CDR2 YFSETQ. V lost 4 bases, J lost 0 bases, and 12 bases stayed unmatched.

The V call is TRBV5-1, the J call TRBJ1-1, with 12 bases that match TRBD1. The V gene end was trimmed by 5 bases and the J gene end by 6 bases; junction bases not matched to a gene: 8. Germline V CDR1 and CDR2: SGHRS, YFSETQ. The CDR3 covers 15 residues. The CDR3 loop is CASRDWDRGLAEAFF. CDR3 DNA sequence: TGCGCCAGCAGGGATTGGGACAGGGGGCTCGCTGAAGCTTTCTTT.

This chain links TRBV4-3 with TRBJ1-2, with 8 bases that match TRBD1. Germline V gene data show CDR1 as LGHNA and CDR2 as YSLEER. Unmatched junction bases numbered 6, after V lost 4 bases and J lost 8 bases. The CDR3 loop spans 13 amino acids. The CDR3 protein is CASSPRTGMGYTF. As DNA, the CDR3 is TGCGCCAGCAGCCCGAGGACAGGGATGGGCTACACCTTC.

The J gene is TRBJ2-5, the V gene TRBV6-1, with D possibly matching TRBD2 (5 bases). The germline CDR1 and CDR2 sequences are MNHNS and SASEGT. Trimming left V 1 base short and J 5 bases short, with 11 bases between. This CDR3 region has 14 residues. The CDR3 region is CASSEGGLGETQYF. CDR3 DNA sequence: TGTGCCAGCAGTGAAGGTGGACTTGGGGAGACCCAGTACTTC.

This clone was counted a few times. CDR3 coding DNA: TGTGCCACCAGCAGAGGGAGCTCTGGGGCCAACGTCCTGACTTTC. This sequence encodes CATSRGSSGANVLTF. This chain joins TRBV15 and TRBJ2-6, with unresolved D. The germline V and J ends were trimmed by 1 base and 0 bases, with 4 bases remaining between them. The CDR3 is made up of 15 amino acids. The germline V gene encodes CDR1 LNHNV and CDR2 YYDKDF (reference sequence).

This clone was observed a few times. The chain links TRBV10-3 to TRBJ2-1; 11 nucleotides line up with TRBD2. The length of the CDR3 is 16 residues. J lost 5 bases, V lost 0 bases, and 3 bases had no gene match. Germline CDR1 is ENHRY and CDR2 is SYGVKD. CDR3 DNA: TGTGCCATCAGTGAGTCTTTTAGCGGGGGGGACAATGAGCAGTTCTTC. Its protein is CAISESFSGGDNEQFF.

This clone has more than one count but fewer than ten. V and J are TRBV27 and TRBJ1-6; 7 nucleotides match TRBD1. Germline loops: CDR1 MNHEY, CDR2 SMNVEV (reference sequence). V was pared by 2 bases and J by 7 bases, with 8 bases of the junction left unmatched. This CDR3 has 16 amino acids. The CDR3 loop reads CASSLITGARNSPLHF. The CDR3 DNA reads TGTGCCAGCAGTTTAATCACAGGGGCCAGGAATTCACCCCTCCACTTT.

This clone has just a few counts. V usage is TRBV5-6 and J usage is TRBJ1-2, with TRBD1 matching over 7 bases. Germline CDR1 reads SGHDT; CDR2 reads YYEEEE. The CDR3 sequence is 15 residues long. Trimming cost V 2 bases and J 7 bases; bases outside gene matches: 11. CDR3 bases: TGTGCCAGCAGCTTCCGGGACAGACCTACCGGTGGCTACACCTTC. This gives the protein CASSFRDRPTGGYTF.

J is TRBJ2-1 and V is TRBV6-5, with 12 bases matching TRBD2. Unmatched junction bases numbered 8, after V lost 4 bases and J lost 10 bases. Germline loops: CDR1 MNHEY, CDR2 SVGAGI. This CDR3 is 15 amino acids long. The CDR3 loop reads CASSSSGLAGKEQFF. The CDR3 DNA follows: TGTGCCAGCAGTTCCTCTGGACTAGCGGGGAAGGAGCAGTTCTTC.

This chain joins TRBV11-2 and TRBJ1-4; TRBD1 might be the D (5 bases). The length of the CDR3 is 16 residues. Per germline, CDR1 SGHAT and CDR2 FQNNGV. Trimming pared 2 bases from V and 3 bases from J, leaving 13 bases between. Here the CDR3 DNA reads TGTGCCAGCAGCTTATCAGCAAGGGGTGCTAATGAAAAACTGTTTTTT. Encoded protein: CASSLSARGANEKLFF.

The CDR3 here is CASSPRRVAVNTEAFF. CDR3 in DNA: TGTGCCAGCAGCCCCCGCAGGGTCGCAGTGAACACTGAAGCTTTCTTT. The genes are TRBV11-2 and TRBJ1-1; perhaps TRBD1 as D (5 bases). The CDR3 totals 16 residues. V dropped 5 bases and J dropped 0 bases, with 16 bases sitting between them. Germline V gene sequence: CDR1 SGHAT, CDR2 FQNNGV.

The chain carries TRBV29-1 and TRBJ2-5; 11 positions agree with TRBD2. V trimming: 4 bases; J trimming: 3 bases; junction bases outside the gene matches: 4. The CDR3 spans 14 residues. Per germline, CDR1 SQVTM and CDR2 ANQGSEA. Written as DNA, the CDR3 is TGCAGCGTTGCGAAACTAGCGGGGGAAGAGACCCAGTACTTC. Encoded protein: CSVAKLAGEETQYF.

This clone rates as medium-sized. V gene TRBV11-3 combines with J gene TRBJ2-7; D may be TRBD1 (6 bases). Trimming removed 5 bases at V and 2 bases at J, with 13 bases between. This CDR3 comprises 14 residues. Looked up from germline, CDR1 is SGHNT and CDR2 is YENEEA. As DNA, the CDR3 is TGTGCCAGCAGCAGAGCAGGGGCCCCCTACGAGCAGTACTTC. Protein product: CASSRAGAPYEQYF.

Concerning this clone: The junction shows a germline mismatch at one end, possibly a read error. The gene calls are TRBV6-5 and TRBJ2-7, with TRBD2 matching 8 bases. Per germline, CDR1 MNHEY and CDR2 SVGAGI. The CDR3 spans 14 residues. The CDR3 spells CASSDSGGGHEQYF. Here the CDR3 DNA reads TGTGCCAGCAGTGACTCCGGGGGGGGCCACGAGCAGTACTTC.

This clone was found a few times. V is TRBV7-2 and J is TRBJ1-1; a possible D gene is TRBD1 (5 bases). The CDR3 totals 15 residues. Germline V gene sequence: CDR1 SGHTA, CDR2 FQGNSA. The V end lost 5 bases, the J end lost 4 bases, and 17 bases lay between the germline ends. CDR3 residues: CASSLSLSGGTEAFF. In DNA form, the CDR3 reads TGTGCCAGCAGCCTCTCCCTCTCGGGGGGCACTGAAGCTTTCTTT.

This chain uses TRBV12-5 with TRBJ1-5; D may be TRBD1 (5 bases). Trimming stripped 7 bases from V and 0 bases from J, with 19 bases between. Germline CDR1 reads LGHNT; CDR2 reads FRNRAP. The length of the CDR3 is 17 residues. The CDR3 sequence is CASVISQEYYSNQPQHF. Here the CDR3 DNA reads TGTGCTAGTGTTATATCACAGGAATATTATAGCAATCAGCCCCAGCATTTT. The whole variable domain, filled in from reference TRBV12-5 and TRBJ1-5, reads DARVTQTPRHKVTEMGQEVTMRCQPILGHNTVFWYRQTMMQGLELLAYFRNRAPLDDSGMPKDRFSAEMPDATLATLKIQPSEPRDSAVYFCASVISQEYYSNQPQHFGDGTRLSIL.

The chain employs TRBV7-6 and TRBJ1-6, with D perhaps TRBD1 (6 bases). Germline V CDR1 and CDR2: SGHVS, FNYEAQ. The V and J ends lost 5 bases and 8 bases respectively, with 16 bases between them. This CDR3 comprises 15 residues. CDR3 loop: CASSLRGRDDSPLHF. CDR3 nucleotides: TGTGCCAGCAGCCTCAGGGGCAGGGATGATTCACCCCTCCACTTT.

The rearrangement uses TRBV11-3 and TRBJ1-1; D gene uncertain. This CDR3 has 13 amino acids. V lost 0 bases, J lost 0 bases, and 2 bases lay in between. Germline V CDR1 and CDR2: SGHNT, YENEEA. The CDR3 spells CASSLDMNTEAFF. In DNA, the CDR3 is TGTGCCAGCAGCTTAGACATGAACACTGAAGCTTTCTTT.

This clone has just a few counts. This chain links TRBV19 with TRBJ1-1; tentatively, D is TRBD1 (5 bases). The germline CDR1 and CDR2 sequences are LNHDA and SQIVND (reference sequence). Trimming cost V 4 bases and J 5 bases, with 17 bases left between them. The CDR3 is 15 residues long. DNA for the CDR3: TGTGCCAGTAGTAGGTCTTTGCGGGGGTCGACTGAAGCTTTCTTT. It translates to CASSRSLRGSTEAFF.

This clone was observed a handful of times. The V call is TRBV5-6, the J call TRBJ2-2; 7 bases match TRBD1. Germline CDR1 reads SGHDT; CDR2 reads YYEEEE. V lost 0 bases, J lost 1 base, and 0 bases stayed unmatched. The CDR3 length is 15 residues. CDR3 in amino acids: CASSLDRGNTGELFF. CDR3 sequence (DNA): TGTGCCAGCAGCTTGGACAGGGGGAACACCGGGGAGCTGTTTTTT. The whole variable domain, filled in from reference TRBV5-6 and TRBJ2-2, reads DAGVTQSPTHLIKTRGQQVTLRCSPKSGHDTVSWYQQALGQGPQFIFQYYEEEERQRGNFPDRFSGHQFPNYSSELNVNALLLGDSALYLCASSLDRGNTGELFFGEGSRLTVL.

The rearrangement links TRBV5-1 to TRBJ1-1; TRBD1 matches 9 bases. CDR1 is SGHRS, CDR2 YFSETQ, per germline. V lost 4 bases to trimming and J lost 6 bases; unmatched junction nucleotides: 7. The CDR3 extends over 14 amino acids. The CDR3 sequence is CASSPGQGGSEAFF. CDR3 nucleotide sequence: TGCGCCAGCAGCCCGGGACAGGGTGGATCTGAAGCTTTCTTT.

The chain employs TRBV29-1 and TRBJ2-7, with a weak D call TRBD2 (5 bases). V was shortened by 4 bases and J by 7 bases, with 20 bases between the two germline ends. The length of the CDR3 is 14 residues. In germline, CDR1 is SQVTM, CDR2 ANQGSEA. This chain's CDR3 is CSVGEGASMREQYF. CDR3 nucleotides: TGCAGCGTTGGTGAGGGCGCCTCGATGAGGGAGCAGTACTTC.

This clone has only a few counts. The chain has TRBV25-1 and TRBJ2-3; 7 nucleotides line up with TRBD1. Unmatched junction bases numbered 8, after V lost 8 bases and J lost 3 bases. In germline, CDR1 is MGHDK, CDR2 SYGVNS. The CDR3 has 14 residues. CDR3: CASSTGDWTDTQYF. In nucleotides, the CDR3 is TGTGCCAGCTCTACAGGGGATTGGACAGATACGCAGTATTTT. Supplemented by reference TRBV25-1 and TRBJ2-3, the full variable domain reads EADIYQTPRYLVIGTGKKITLECSQTMGHDKMYWYQQDPGMELHLIHYSYGVNSTEKGDLSSESTVSRIRTEHFPLTLESARPSHTSQYLCASSTGDWTDTQYFGPGTRLTVL.